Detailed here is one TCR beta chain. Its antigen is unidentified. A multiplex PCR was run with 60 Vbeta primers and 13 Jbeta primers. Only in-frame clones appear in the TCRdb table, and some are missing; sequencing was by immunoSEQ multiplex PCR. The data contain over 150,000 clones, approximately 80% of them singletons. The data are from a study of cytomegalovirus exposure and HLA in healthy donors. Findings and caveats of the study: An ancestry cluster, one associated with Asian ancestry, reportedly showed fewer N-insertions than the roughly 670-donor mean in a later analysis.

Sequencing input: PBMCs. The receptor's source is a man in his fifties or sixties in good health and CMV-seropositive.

Here the CDR3 DNA reads TGCGCCAGCAGCGAGGACAACAGCATTGAAGCTTTCTTT. It translates to CASSEDNSIEAFF. This chain connects TRBV5-1 to TRBJ1-1; possible D gene TRBD1, 5 bases. From germline, CDR1 is SGHRS and CDR2 YFSETQ. Trimming took 4 bases from V and 7 from J, leaving 14 bases between them. This CDR3 comprises 13 residues.